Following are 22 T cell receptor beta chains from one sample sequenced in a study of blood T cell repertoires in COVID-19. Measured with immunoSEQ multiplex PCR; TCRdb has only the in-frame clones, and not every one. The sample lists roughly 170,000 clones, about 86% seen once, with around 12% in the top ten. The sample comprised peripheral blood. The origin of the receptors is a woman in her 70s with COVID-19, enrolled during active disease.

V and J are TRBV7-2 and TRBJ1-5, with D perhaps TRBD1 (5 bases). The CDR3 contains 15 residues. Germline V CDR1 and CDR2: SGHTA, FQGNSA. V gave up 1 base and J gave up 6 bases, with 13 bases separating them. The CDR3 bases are TGTGCCAGCAGCTTAGGGCGGGGGTATTCTCAGCCCCAGCATTTT. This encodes CASSLGRGYSQPQHF. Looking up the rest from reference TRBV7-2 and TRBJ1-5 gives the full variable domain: GAGVSQSPSNKVTEKGKDVELRCDPISGHTALYWYRQSLGQGLEFLIYFQGNSAPDKSGLPSDRFSAERTGGSVSTLTIQRTQQEDSAVYLCASSLGRGYSQPQHFGDGTRLSIL.

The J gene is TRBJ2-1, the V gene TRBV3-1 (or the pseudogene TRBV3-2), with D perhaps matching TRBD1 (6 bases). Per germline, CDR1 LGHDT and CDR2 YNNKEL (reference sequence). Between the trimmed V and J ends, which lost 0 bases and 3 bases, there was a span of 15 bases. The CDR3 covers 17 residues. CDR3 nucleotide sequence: TGTGCCAGCAGCCAAGATTGGACGGACAGCAACTACAATGAGCAGTTCTTC. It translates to CASSQDWTDSNYNEQFF.

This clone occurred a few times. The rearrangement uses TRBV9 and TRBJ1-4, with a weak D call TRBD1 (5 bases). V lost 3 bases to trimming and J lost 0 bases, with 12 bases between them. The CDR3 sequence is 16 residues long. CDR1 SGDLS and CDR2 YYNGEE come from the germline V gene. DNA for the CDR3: TGTGCCAGCAGCGAAGGACAAGTTGCAACTAATGAAAAACTGTTTTTT. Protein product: CASSEGQVATNEKLFF.

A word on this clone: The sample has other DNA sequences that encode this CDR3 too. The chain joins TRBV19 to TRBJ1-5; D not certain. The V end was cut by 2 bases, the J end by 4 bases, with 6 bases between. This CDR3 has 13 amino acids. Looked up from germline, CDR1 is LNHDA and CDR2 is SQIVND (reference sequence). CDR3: CASSIQANQPQHF. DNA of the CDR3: TGTGCCAGTAGTATACAGGCGAATCAGCCCCAGCATTTT.

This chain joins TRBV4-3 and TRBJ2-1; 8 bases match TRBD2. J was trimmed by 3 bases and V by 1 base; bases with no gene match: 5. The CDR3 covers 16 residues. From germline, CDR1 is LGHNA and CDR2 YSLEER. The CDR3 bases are TGCGCCAGCAGCCAAGGCATTAGCGGGATCTACAATGAGCAGTTCTTC. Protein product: CASSQGISGIYNEQFF.

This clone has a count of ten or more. The CDR3 here is CASQETTNSPLHF. The CDR3 nucleotides read TGCGCCAGTCAGGAGACTACCAATTCACCCCTCCACTTT. The chain carries TRBV10-1 and TRBJ1-6; D gene ambiguous. V was shortened by 9 bases and J by 7 bases, with 13 bases between the two germline ends. The germline CDR1 and CDR2 sequences are WNHNN and SYGVQD (reference sequence). The CDR3 length is 13 residues.

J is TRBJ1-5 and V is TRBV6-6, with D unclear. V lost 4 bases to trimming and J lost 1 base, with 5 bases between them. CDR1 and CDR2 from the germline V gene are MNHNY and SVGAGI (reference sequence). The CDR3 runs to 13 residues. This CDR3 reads CASSSGSNQPQHF. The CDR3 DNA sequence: TGTGCCAGCAGTTCCGGGAGCAATCAGCCCCAGCATTTT.

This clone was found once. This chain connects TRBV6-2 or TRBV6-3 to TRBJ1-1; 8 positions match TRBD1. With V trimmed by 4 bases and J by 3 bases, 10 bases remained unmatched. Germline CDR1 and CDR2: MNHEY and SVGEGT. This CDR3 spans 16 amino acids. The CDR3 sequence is CASSFWTGRRDTEAFF. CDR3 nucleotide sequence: TGTGCCAGCAGTTTTTGGACAGGGCGACGGGACACTGAAGCTTTCTTT.

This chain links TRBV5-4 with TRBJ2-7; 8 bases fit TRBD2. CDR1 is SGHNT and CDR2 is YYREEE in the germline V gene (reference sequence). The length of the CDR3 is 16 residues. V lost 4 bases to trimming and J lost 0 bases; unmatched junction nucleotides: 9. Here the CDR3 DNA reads TGTGCCAGCAGCCCGGATGGGACTAGGAGCTCCTACGAGCAGTACTTC. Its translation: CASSPDGTRSSYEQYF.

The DNA for the CDR3 is TGTGCCAGCAGTCCGACACTCTGGTCCGGCGAGCAGTACTTC. It is translated as CASSPTLWSGEQYF. J is TRBJ2-7 and V is TRBV28; D uncertain. V dropped 5 bases and J dropped 6 bases, with 17 bases sitting between them. CDR3 length: 14 residues. Germline CDR1 MDHEN, CDR2 SYDVKM.

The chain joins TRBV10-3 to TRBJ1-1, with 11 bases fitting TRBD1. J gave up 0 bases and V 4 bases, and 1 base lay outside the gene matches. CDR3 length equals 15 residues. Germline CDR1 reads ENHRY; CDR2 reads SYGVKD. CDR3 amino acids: CAISGDRGLNTEAFF. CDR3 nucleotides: TGTGCCATCAGTGGGGACAGGGGGTTGAACACTGAAGCTTTCTTT.

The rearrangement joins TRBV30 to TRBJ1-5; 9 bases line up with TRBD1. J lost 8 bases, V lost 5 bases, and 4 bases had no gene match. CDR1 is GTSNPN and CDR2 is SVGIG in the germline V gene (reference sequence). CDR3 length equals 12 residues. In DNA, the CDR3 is TGTGCCTGGGGGACAGGGACGGAGCCCCAGCATTTT. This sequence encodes CAWGTGTEPQHF.

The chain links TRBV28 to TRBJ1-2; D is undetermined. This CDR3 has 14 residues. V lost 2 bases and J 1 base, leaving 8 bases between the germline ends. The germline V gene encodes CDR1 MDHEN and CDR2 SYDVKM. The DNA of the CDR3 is TGTGCCAGCAGTTTAATGAGAAATAACTATGGCTACACCTTC. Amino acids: CASSLMRNNYGYTF.

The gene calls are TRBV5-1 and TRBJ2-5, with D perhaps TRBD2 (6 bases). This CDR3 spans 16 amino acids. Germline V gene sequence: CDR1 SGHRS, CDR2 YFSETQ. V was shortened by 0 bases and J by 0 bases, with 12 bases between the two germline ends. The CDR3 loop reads CASSLVPSAYQETQYF. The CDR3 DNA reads TGCGCCAGCAGCTTGGTCCCTAGCGCGTACCAAGAGACCCAGTACTTC.

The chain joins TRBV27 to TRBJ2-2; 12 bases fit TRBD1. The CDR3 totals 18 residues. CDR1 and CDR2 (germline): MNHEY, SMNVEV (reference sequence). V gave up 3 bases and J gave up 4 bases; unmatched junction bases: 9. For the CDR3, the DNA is TGTGCCAGCAGTTTTACCGGGACAGGGGGCGTTAGCACCGGGGAGCTGTTTTTT. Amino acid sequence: CASSFTGTGGVSTGELFF.

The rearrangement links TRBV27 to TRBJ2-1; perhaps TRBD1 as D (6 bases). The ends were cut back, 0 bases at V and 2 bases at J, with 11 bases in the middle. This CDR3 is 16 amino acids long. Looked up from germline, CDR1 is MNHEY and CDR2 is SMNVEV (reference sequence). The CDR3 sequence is CASSLSTGSAYNEQFF. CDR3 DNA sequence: TGTGCCAGCAGTTTATCTACAGGGTCAGCCTACAATGAGCAGTTCTTC.

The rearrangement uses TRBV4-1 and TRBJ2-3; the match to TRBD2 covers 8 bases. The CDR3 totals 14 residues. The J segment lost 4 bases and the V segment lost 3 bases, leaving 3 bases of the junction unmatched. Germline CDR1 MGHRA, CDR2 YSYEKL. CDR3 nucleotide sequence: TGCGCCAGCAGCCAGGGACTAGATCCAGATACGCAGTATTTT. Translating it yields CASSQGLDPDTQYF.

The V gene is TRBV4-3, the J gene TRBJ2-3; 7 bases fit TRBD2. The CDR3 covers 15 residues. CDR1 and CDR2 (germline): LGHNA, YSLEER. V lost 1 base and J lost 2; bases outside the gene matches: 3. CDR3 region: CASSQASGHTDTQYF. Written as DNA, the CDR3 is TGCGCCAGCAGCCAAGCTAGCGGTCACACAGATACGCAGTATTTT.

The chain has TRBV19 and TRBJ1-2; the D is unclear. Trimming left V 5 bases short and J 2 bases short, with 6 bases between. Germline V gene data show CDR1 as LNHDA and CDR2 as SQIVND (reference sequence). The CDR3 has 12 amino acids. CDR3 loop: CASSLMNYGYTF. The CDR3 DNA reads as TGTGCCAGTAGTCTTATGAACTATGGCTACACCTTC. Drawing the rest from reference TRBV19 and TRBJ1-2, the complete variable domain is DGGITQSPKYLFRKEGQNVTLSCEQNLNHDAMYWYRQDPGQGLRLIYYSQIVNDFQKGDIAEGYSVSREKKESFPLTVTSAQKNPTAFYLCASSLMNYGYTFGSGTRLTVV.

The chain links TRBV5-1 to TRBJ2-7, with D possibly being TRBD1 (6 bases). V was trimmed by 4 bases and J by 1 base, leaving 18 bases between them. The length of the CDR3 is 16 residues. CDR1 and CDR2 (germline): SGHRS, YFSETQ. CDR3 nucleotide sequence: TGCGCCAGCAGCGCTGCCTCCGGGACACCGTCCTACGAGCAGTACTTC. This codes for CASSAASGTPSYEQYF. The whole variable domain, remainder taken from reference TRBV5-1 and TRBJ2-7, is KAGVTQTPRYLIKTRGQQVTLSCSPISGHRSVSWYQQTPGQGLQFLFEYFSETQRNKGNFPGRFSGRQFSNSRSEMNVSTLELGDSALYLCASSAASGTPSYEQYFGPGTRLTVT.

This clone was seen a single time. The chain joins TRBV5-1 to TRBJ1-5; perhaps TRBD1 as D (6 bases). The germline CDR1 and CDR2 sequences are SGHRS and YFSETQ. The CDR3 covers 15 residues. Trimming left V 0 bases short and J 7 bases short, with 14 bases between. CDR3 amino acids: CASSLEGQGRQPQHF. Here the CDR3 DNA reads TGCGCCAGCAGCTTGGAGGGTCAGGGGAGACAGCCCCAGCATTTT.

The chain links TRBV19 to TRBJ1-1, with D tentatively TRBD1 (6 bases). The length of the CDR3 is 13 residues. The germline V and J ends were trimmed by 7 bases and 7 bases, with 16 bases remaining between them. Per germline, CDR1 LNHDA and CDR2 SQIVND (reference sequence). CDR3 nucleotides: TGTGCCAGTACCTCCCAGGGGAACGTTGAAGCTTTCTTT. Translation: CASTSQGNVEAFF.